This passage covers 10 T cell receptor beta chains from one sample sequenced in a study of cytomegalovirus exposure and HLA in healthy donors. Primers: 60 Vbeta forward and 13 Jbeta reverse. Data came from immunoSEQ multiplex PCR; TCRdb stores just in-frame clones and leaves some out. This sample's table reports about 54,000 clones. Specimen: PBMCs. All receptors come from a woman in her thirties or forties in good health and CMV-seronegative.

The J gene is TRBJ2-2, the V gene TRBV5-6; the match to TRBD2 covers 9 bases. The CDR3 totals 17 residues. CDR1 SGHDT and CDR2 YYEEEE come from the germline V gene. The V gene end was trimmed by 0 bases and the J gene end by 6 bases; junction bases not matched to a gene: 9. CDR3 DNA sequence: TGTGCCAGCAGCTTGGTAACGACTAGCGGATCGGCCGGGGAGCTGTTTTTT. It translates to CASSLVTTSGSAGELFF.

In nucleotides, the CDR3 is TGTGCCAGCTCAACGCCGGGACAGAATGAAAAACTGTTTTTT. Translation: CASSTPGQNEKLFF. V gene TRBV18 combines with J gene TRBJ1-4, with TRBD1 identical over 7 bases. The germline gives CDR1 KGHSH, CDR2 LQKENI. The CDR3 consists of 14 residues. V was clipped by 5 bases and J by 5 bases; unmatched bases: 5.

The rearrangement uses TRBV5-1 and TRBJ2-5; 8 nucleotides agree with TRBD1. The length of the CDR3 is 12 residues. The germline CDR1 and CDR2 sequences are SGHRS and YFSETQ. Trimming removed 7 bases from V and 5 bases from J; junction bases left unmatched: 4. The CDR3 sequence: CASATGGETQYF. CDR3 sequence (DNA): TGCGCCAGCGCAACAGGGGGGGAGACCCAGTACTTC.

The chain couples TRBV19 to TRBJ1-1, with TRBD1 as a possible D gene (5 bases). Germline assignment: CDR1 LNHDA and CDR2 SQIVND (reference sequence). The CDR3 length is 13 residues. The ends were cut back, 4 bases at V and 14 bases at J, with 20 bases in the middle. CDR3 in amino acids: CASSKGSEDAGFF. The CDR3 bases are TGTGCCAGTAGTAAGGGGTCCGAGGACGCTGGGTTCTTT.

This chain uses TRBV5-1 with TRBJ2-4; no reliable D call. The CDR3 loop spans 17 amino acids. Trimming pared 4 bases from V and 5 bases from J, leaving 22 bases between. Germline V lookup: CDR1 SGHRS, CDR2 YFSETQ. CDR3 in DNA: TGCGCCAGCAGCGCCCCCCACGGATTGGAACGGGAAAACATTCAGTACTTC. This translates into CASSAPHGLERENIQYF.

The V call is TRBV7-2, the J call TRBJ1-2; D unclear. CDR3 size: 13 residues. Trimming took off 1 base at V and 5 bases at J, with 8 bases between the two ends. The germline CDR1 and CDR2 sequences are SGHTA and FQGNSA. As DNA, the CDR3 is TGTGCCAGCAGCTTAGGTGTCCAGTATGGCTACACCTTC. Encoded protein: CASSLGVQYGYTF.

The chain recombines TRBV29-1 with TRBJ2-2; perhaps TRBD1 as D (6 bases). The CDR3 runs to 13 residues. Deletions cut 4 bases from V and 5 bases from J, with 11 bases between. Per germline, CDR1 SQVTM and CDR2 ANQGSEA. CDR3 nucleotide sequence: TGCAGCGTTGGGACAGACATGACCGGGGAGCTGTTTTTT. Translated: CSVGTDMTGELFF.

The chain uses TRBV4-3 and TRBJ2-3; maybe TRBD2 (5 bases). V gave up 4 bases and J gave up 0 bases, with 11 bases separating them. CDR1 LGHNA and CDR2 YSLEER come from the germline V gene. The CDR3 extends over 15 amino acids. Here the CDR3 DNA reads TGCGCCAGCAGCCCAGGAGAGGGTAGCACAGATACGCAGTATTTT. Its translation: CASSPGEGSTDTQYF.

V gene TRBV11-1 combines with J gene TRBJ2-6; D gene uncertain. The V gene's germline CDR1 is SGHAT and CDR2 FQDESV (reference sequence). Trimming cost V 3 bases and J 2 bases, with 8 bases left between them. The CDR3 has 15 amino acids. The CDR3 DNA reads as TGTGCCAGCAGCTTCAACTTGCCTGGGGCCAACGTCCTGACTTTC. This translates into CASSFNLPGANVLTF.

V gene TRBV18 combines with J gene TRBJ2-4; 9 bases fit TRBD1. The CDR3 is 16 amino acids. Germline values: CDR1 KGHSH, CDR2 LQKENI. J was trimmed by 0 bases and V by 6 bases; bases with no gene match: 6. The CDR3 spells CASSIGTGLAKNIQYF. DNA for the CDR3: TGTGCCAGCTCTATCGGGACAGGGCTAGCCAAAAACATTCAGTACTTC.